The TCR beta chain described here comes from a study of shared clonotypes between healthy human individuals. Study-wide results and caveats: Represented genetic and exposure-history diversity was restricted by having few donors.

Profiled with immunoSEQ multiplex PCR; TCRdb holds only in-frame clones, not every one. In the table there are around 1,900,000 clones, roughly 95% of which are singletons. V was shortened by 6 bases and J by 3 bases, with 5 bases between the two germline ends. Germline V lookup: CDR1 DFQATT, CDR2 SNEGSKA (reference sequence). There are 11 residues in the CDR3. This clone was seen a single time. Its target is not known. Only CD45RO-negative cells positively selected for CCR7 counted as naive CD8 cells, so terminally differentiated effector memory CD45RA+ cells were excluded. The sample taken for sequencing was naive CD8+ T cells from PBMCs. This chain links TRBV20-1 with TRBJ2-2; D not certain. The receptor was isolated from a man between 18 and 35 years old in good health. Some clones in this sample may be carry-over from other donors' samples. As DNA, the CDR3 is TGCAGTGCCAGACACACCGGGGAGCTGTTTTTT. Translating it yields CSARHTGELFF.